The 31 T cell receptor beta chains below were found in one sample sequenced in a study of blood T cell repertoires in COVID-19. Generated by immunoSEQ multiplex PCR, the TCRdb table keeps only in-frame clones and is missing some. This repertoire shows about 200,000 clones, around four fifths found once; its top ten account for 6.9%. The sequenced material came from peripheral blood. The receptors derive from a human donor with acute or convalescent COVID-19. The donor label of this sample is uncertain.

CDR3 in amino acids: CASSFLDSTDTQYF. The CDR3 DNA is TGTGCCAGCAGCTTCCTAGACTCAACAGATACGCAGTATTTT. This chain connects TRBV7-3 to TRBJ2-3; D call uncertain. Germline CDR1 and CDR2: SGHTA and FQGTGA. Trimming took 3 bases from V and 3 from J, leaving 10 bases between them. The CDR3 consists of 14 residues.

The rearrangement links TRBV27 to TRBJ2-3, with 8 bases that match TRBD1. In germline, CDR1 is MNHEY, CDR2 SMNVEV (reference sequence). V was pared by 2 bases and J by 4 bases, with 5 bases of the junction left unmatched. This CDR3 contains 15 residues. The CDR3 protein is CASSLQGAGADTQYF. The CDR3 coding sequence is TGTGCCAGCAGTTTACAGGGGGCGGGCGCAGATACGCAGTATTTT.

The rearrangement uses TRBV7-3 and TRBJ1-2; 7 nucleotides match TRBD1. The junction had 7 bases not matched to a gene; V was cut back by 2 bases and J by 4 bases. CDR1 is SGHTA and CDR2 is FQGTGA in the germline V gene. The CDR3 loop spans 15 amino acids. In nucleotides, the CDR3 is TGTGCCAGCAGCTTAGGGCCCGGGGACAGCTATGGCTACACCTTC. Its protein product is CASSLGPGDSYGYTF.

The rearrangement uses TRBV7-9 and TRBJ1-2; possibly TRBD1 for D (6 bases). The germline V and J ends were trimmed by 1 base and 4 bases, with 10 bases remaining between them. This CDR3 region has 14 residues. Looked up from germline, CDR1 is SEHNR and CDR2 is FQNEAQ (reference sequence). The CDR3 is CASSLDGGAYGYTF. In DNA, the CDR3 is TGTGCCAGCAGCTTAGATGGGGGGGCCTATGGCTACACCTTC.

The chain has TRBV28 and TRBJ1-2; 9 nucleotides agree with TRBD1. In germline, CDR1 is MDHEN, CDR2 SYDVKM. CDR3 length equals 15 residues. V lost 6 bases and J lost 3; bases outside the gene matches: 8. DNA of the CDR3: TGTGCCAGCAGCTCAGGACAGGGGTATGACTATGGCTACACCTTC. Amino acid sequence: CASSSGQGYDYGYTF.

The V and J genes are TRBV7-9 and TRBJ2-1, with D possibly matching TRBD2 (6 bases). The CDR3 length is 13 residues. V was pared by 5 bases and J by 14 bases, with 19 bases between. The germline V gene encodes CDR1 SEHNR and CDR2 FQNEAQ (reference sequence). CDR3 amino acids: CASSAELAVIEFF. For the CDR3, the DNA is TGTGCCAGCAGCGCCGAACTAGCCGTAATAGAGTTCTTC.

In its sample, this clone was seen a few times. The rearrangement uses TRBV28 and TRBJ1-2, with D possibly being TRBD1 (5 bases). This CDR3 comprises 15 residues. Germline loops: CDR1 MDHEN, CDR2 SYDVKM. Trimming removed 3 bases from V and 6 bases from J, with 17 bases in between. The CDR3, as DNA: TGTGCCAGCAGTTTCATATGGCAGGGAAACAATGGCTACACCTTC. Translating it yields CASSFIWQGNNGYTF.

The J gene is TRBJ1-1, the V gene TRBV5-1; no clear D gene. The CDR3 has 14 amino acids. Germline CDR1 SGHRS, CDR2 YFSETQ. V lost 0 bases to trimming and J lost 5 bases, with 11 bases between them. CDR3 nucleotide sequence: TGCGCCAGCAGCTTGGACTCTGGAGGGACTGAAGCTTTCTTT. It encodes CASSLDSGGTEAFF.

The chain carries TRBV24-1 and TRBJ2-5; D is possibly TRBD1 (7 bases). Germline V gives CDR1 KGHDR, CDR2 SFDVKD. V was clipped by 4 bases and J by 5 bases, with 13 bases between them. CDR3 length: 14 residues. The CDR3, as DNA: TGTGCCACCAGTGAAACAGGGGCGGGGGAGACCCAGTACTTC. Its translation: CATSETGAGETQYF.

J is TRBJ2-1 and V is TRBV7-3, with D possibly TRBD2 on 6 matching bases. The germline CDR1 and CDR2 sequences are SGHTA and FQGTGA. The CDR3 is 15 residues long. V was pared by 4 bases and J by 9 bases, with 19 bases between. The CDR3 loop is CASSSGEAIMGEQFF. The CDR3 DNA is TGTGCCAGCAGCTCTGGGGAGGCGATTATGGGTGAGCAGTTCTTC.

The V and J genes are TRBV10-3 and TRBJ1-2; no clear D gene. The CDR3 sequence is 13 residues long. CDR1 and CDR2 from the germline V gene are ENHRY and SYGVKD. The V end was cut by 6 bases, the J end by 2 bases, with 10 bases between. The CDR3 bases are TGTGCCATCAGGGACTACCAGAACTATGGCTACACCTTC. Translated, it gives CAIRDYQNYGYTF.

The chain has TRBV24-1 and TRBJ2-1, with 13 nucleotides matching TRBD2. Unmatched junction bases numbered 8, after V lost 6 bases and J lost 7 bases. The CDR3 has 16 amino acids. Per germline, CDR1 KGHDR and CDR2 SFDVKD. CDR3 DNA sequence: TGTGCCACCAGTCGATTGCGGACTAGCGGGAGAAATGAGCAGTTCTTC. Translation gives CATSRLRTSGRNEQFF.

The chain carries TRBV2 and TRBJ1-1; no definite D call. This CDR3 is built from 13 residues. The V gene lost 4 bases and the J gene lost 0 bases, with 6 bases spanning the gap. Germline V lookup: CDR1 SNHLY, CDR2 FYNNEI. The CDR3 bases are TGTGCCAGCAGTGGCGCGATGAACACTGAAGCTTTCTTT. Translating it yields CASSGAMNTEAFF. Filled out from reference TRBV2 and TRBJ1-1, the complete variable domain reads EPEVTQTPSHQVTQMGQEVILRCVPISNHLYFYWYRQILGQKVEFLVSFYNNEISEKSEIFDDQFSVERPDGSNFTLKIRSTKLEDSAMYFCASSGAMNTEAFFGQGTRLTVV.

Only one count was recorded for this clone. The rearrangement uses TRBV6-5 and TRBJ2-4; D is possibly TRBD2 (6 bases). The germline V gene has CDR1 MNHEY and CDR2 SVGAGI. CDR3 length: 15 residues. V dropped 6 bases and J dropped 0 bases, with 12 bases sitting between them. The CDR3 here is CASSPPGLAKNIQYF. For the CDR3, the DNA is TGTGCCAGCAGCCCGCCGGGACTAGCCAAAAACATTCAGTACTTC.

This clone was seen only a few times. The chain couples TRBV7-3 to TRBJ1-1; D is perhaps TRBD1 (5 bases). Trimming pared 0 bases from V and 2 bases from J, leaving 10 bases between. The CDR3 spans 15 residues. Germline assignment: CDR1 SGHTA and CDR2 FQGTGA. The CDR3 DNA is TGTGCCAGCAGCTTAACGGGGCAGTCTAACACTGAAGCTTTCTTT. Its translation is CASSLTGQSNTEAFF.

The CDR3 loop is CASSFEGVETQYF. For the CDR3, the DNA is TGTGCCAGCAGCTTTGAAGGGGTTGAGACCCAGTACTTC. The V gene is TRBV13, the J gene TRBJ2-5, with D possibly TRBD1 on 5 matching bases. Trimming pared 3 bases from V and 5 bases from J, leaving 10 bases between. The CDR3 consists of 13 residues. Germline loops: CDR1 PRHDT, CDR2 FYEKMQ (reference sequence).

This clone was observed a few times. The chain combines TRBV19 with TRBJ1-2; perhaps TRBD1 as D (6 bases). CDR1 is LNHDA and CDR2 is SQIVND in the germline V gene (reference sequence). Trimming removed 5 bases at V and 5 bases at J, with 15 bases between. This CDR3 spans 14 amino acids. Written as DNA, the CDR3 is TGTGCCAGTAGTGACCCGGGACAAGGTTATGGCTACACCTTC. As protein: CASSDPGQGYGYTF.

The V gene is TRBV18, the J gene TRBJ1-3, with 9 bases matching TRBD1. Germline V gene data show CDR1 as KGHSH and CDR2 as LQKENI. The CDR3 sequence is 16 residues long. V lost 5 bases, J lost 4 bases, and 9 bases stayed unmatched. The CDR3 spells CASSTGTGSTGNTIYF. Here the CDR3 DNA reads TGTGCCAGCTCAACCGGGACAGGGTCGACAGGAAACACCATATATTTT.

The rearrangement links TRBV28 to TRBJ2-1, with TRBD2 matching over 13 bases. V was pared by 6 bases and J by 4 bases, with 3 bases of the junction left unmatched. CDR3 size: 15 residues. Per germline, CDR1 MDHEN and CDR2 SYDVKM. The CDR3 loop reads CASRGTSGTYNEQFF. In DNA form, the CDR3 reads TGTGCCAGCAGGGGGACTAGCGGGACGTACAATGAGCAGTTCTTC.

This clone was seen only once. This chain joins TRBV5-5 and TRBJ2-1; weak D call: TRBD1 (5 bases). The CDR3 totals 16 residues. Germline CDR1 and CDR2: SGHKS and YYEKEE (reference sequence). V lost 3 bases to trimming and J lost 1 base, with 14 bases between them. The CDR3 here is CASSSRVPNSYNEQFF. The CDR3 DNA follows: TGTGCCAGCAGCTCCAGGGTGCCCAATTCCTACAATGAGCAGTTCTTC.

This rearrangement joins TRBV27 to TRBJ2-1; TRBD2 agrees at 10 bases. The V gene's germline CDR1 is MNHEY and CDR2 SMNVEV (reference sequence). Trimming removed 5 bases from V and 9 bases from J; junction bases left unmatched: 7. This CDR3 is 14 amino acids long. CDR3 sequence: CASSSLAGDGEQFF. The DNA for the CDR3 is TGTGCCAGCAGTAGTCTAGCGGGAGATGGTGAGCAGTTCTTC.

The CDR3 nucleotides are TGTGCCAGCAGTACCGGGACTAGCGGGAGGGCCGGGGCTCGGAATGAGCAGTTCTTC. Its translation: CASSTGTSGRAGARNEQFF. The chain employs TRBV27 and TRBJ2-1, with TRBD2 identical over 16 bases. The CDR3 extends over 19 amino acids. The trim removed 5 bases at V and 7 bases at J, leaving 14 bases unmatched. Per the germline V gene, CDR1 is MNHEY and CDR2 is SMNVEV (reference sequence).

V is TRBV4-1 and J is TRBJ1-2; 9 bases fit TRBD1. Germline CDR1 and CDR2: MGHRA and YSYEKL. With V trimmed by 1 base and J by 4 bases, 4 bases remained unmatched. This CDR3 has 15 amino acids. DNA for the CDR3: TGCGCCAGCAGCCAAGGCGGACAGGGGACCTATGGCTACACCTTC. It encodes CASSQGGQGTYGYTF.

The rearrangement uses TRBV11-2 and TRBJ2-2; 8 nucleotides agree with TRBD1. This CDR3 contains 14 residues. V trimming: 5 bases; J trimming: 9 bases; junction bases outside the gene matches: 8. Looked up from germline, CDR1 is SGHAT and CDR2 is FQNNGV. Written as DNA, the CDR3 is TGTGCCAGCAGCAGGACAGGGAACGTCCGGGAGCTGTTTTTT. It codes for CASSRTGNVRELFF.

The chain links TRBV7-8 to TRBJ1-2; D call uncertain. Germline V CDR1 and CDR2: SGHVS, FQNEAQ. The CDR3 is 13 residues long. V gave up 5 bases and J gave up 0 bases, with 7 bases separating them. The CDR3 coding sequence is TGTGCCAGCAGCCTACAGACTAACTATGGCTACACCTTC. Translated: CASSLQTNYGYTF.

The chain employs TRBV27 and TRBJ2-3; 12 bases agree with TRBD2. Losses at the gene ends were 6 bases for V and 1 base for J; bases not matched to a gene: 11. Germline V gene data show CDR1 as MNHEY and CDR2 as SMNVEV (reference sequence). CDR3 length: 18 amino acids. CDR3 bases: TGTGCCAGCAGCCAGACCGGACTAGCGGGATGGGGCACAGATACGCAGTATTTT. It yields the protein CASSQTGLAGWGTDTQYF.

J is TRBJ2-1 and V is TRBV11-2; D perhaps matches TRBD2 (5 bases). Germline CDR1 reads SGHAT; CDR2 reads FQNNGV. The length of the CDR3 is 15 residues. V gave up 1 base and J gave up 6 bases, with 13 bases separating them. CDR3 coding DNA: TGTGCCAGCAGCTTAGTGGGAGACGGGTTCAATGAGCAGTTCTTC. The encoded protein is CASSLVGDGFNEQFF.

J is TRBJ1-5 and V is TRBV19; 10 bases agree with TRBD1. The CDR3 contains 14 residues. With V trimmed by 5 bases and J by 4 bases, 2 bases remained unmatched. The germline V gene encodes CDR1 LNHDA and CDR2 SQIVND (reference sequence). CDR3 amino acids: CASSRTGGNQPQHF. CDR3 nucleotides: TGTGCCAGTAGTCGGACAGGGGGGAATCAGCCCCAGCATTTT.

CDR3 protein: CASSPYAGGLYTF. In nucleotides, the CDR3 is TGTGCCAGCAGCCCCTATGCGGGAGGTCTCTACACCTTC. The chain links TRBV28 to TRBJ1-2; D unclear. V was clipped by 6 bases and J by 10 bases, with 18 bases between them. The germline CDR1 and CDR2 sequences are MDHEN and SYDVKM. The CDR3 runs 13 residues.

Of note for this clone: The identical CDR3 is also encoded by other nucleotide sequences in the sample. The chain combines TRBV28 with TRBJ1-1; no firm D call. V was cut by 6 bases and J by 0 bases, with 5 bases left in between. Germline V gives CDR1 MDHEN, CDR2 SYDVKM. This CDR3 is 12 amino acids long. CDR3 coding DNA: TGTGCCAGCAGCCTACTGAACACTGAAGCTTTCTTT. It codes for CASSLLNTEAFF.

V is TRBV7-9 and J is TRBJ2-6; D call uncertain. The CDR3 runs 13 residues. Trimming removed 6 bases from V and 2 bases from J, with 5 bases in between. Germline V gene lookup returns CDR1 SEHNR and CDR2 FQNEAQ (reference sequence). The CDR3 loop is CASRSAGANVLTF. The DNA of the CDR3 is TGTGCCAGCAGATCGGCTGGGGCCAACGTCCTGACTTTC.